Listed below are T cell receptor beta chains from one sample, sequenced in a study of spatial heterogeneity in lung cancer. One entry per CDR3 protein results from TCRdb running MiXCR on the 5' RACE reads. The sample carries about 85,000 distinct CDR3 sequences, more than 15% recorded once. The sample here was PBMCs, taken at surgery. The receptors here all came from a male donor with early-stage non-small cell lung cancer. Both conserved end residues are trimmed from each CDR3. The D gene is left open where the match is weak. Expanded clones are given a class, and other clones once, few, many or no size at all.

-	TRBJ1-6	TRBV5-1	-	ASKDDENSPLH
-	TRBJ2-2	TRBV5-6	-	ASSFLAGTGELF
many	TRBJ2-1	TRBV29-1	-	SVEDSGVRGF
-	TRBJ2-2	TRBV5-1	-	ASSLERATNTGELF
-	TRBJ2-5	TRBV3-1	TRBD2	ASSLRLAGAQETQY
-	TRBJ1-3	TRBV10-3	TRBD1	AAGGATGNTIY
-	TRBJ1-6	TRBV20-1	TRBD1	SARETGEPPDSPLH
few	TRBJ1-2	TRBV18	-	ASSPVPNDGYT
many	TRBJ1-5	TRBV6-2/TRBV6-3	-	ASRPTGSNQPQH
few	TRBJ2-3	TRBV7-2	TRBD2	ASTQRSLAGRTDTQY
few	TRBJ1-4	TRBV20-1	TRBD1	SARDPDRGNEKLF
-	TRBJ1-4	TRBV18	-	ASSPRDGGEKLF
few	TRBJ1-2	TRBV14	-	ASSRGRDYGYT
-	TRBJ2-2	TRBV7-9	-	ASSFSGTGELF
-	TRBJ2-7	TRBV7-4	TRBD2	ASSLVFSGSYEQY
-	TRBJ1-6	TRBV5-6	-	ASSTGWISSYNSPLH
few	TRBJ2-7	TRBV20-1	TRBD2	SARPGQGTSGEQY